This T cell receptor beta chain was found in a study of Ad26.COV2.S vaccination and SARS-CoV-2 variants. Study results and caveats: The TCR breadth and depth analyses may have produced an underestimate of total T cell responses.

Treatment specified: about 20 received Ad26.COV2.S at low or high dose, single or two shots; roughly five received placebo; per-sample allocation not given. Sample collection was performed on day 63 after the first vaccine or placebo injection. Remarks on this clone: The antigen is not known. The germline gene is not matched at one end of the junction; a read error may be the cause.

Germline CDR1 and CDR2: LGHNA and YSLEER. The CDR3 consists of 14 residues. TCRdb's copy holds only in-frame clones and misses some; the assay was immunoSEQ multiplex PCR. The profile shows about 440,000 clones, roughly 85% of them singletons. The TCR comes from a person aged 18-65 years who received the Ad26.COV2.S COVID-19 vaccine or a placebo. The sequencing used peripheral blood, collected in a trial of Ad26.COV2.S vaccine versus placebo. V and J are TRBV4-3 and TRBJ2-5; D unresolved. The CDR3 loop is CASSQVLGQGTQYF. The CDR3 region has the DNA TGCGCCAGCAGCCAAGTCCTGGGTCAAGGGACCCAGTACTTC.